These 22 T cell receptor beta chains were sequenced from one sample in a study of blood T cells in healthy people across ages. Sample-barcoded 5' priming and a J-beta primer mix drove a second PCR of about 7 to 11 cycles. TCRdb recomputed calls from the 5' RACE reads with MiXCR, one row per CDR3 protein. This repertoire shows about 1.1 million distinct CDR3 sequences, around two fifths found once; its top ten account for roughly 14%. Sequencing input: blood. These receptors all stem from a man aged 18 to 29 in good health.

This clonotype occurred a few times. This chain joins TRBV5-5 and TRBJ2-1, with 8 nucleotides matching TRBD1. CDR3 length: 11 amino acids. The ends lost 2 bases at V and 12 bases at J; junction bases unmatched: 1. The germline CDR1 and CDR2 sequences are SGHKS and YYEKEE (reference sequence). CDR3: CASSLQGGQFF. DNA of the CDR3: TGTGCCAGCAGCTTACAGGGGGGGCAGTTCTTC.

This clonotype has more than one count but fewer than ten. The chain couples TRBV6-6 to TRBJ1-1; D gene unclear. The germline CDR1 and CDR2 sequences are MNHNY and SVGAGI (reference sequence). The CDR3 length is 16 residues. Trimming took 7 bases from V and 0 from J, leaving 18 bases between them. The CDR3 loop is CASTLGDSPMNTEAFF. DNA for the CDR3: TGTGCCAGCACCTTGGGAGATTCACCGATGAACACTGAAGCTTTCTTT.

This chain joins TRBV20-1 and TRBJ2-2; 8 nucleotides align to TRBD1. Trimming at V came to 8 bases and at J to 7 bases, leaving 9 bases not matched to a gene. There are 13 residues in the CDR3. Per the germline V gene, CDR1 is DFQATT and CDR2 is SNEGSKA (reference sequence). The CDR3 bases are TGCAGTCCGCAGCGACAGGGGAGCGGGGAGCTGTTTTTT. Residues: CSPQRQGSGELFF.

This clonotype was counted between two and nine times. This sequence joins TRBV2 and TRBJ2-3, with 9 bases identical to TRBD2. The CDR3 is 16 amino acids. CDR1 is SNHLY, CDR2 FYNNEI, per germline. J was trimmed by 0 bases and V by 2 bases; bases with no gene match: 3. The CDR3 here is CASSERTSGSTDTQYF. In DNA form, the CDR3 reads TGTGCCAGCAGTGAACGAACTAGCGGGAGCACAGATACGCAGTATTTT.

This CDR3 is CASSSLGTANTEAFF. The CDR3, as DNA: TGTGCCAGCAGTTCCCTCGGGACAGCCAACACTGAAGCTTTCTTT. This chain connects TRBV28 to TRBJ1-1, with 7 bases that match TRBD1. V lost 4 bases to trimming and J lost 2 bases; unmatched junction nucleotides: 7. Germline CDR1 and CDR2: MDHEN and SYDVKM. This CDR3 is built from 15 residues. Filled out from reference TRBV28 and TRBJ1-1, the complete variable domain reads DVKVTQSSRYLVKRTGEKVFLECVQDMDHENMFWYRQDPGLGLRLIYFSYDVKMKEKGDIPEGYSVSREKKERFSLILESASTNQTSMYLCASSSLGTANTEAFFGQGTRLTVV.

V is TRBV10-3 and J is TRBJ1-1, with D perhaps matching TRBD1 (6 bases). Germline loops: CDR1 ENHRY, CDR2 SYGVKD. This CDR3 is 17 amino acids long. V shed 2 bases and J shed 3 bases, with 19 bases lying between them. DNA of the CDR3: TGTGCCATCAGTGAGGTTGGGCAGGGGATATTTGACACTGAAGCTTTCTTT. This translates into CAISEVGQGIFDTEAFF.

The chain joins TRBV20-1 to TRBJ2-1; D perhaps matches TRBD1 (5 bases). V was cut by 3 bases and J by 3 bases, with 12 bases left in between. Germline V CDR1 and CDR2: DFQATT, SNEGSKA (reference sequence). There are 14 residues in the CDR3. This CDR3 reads CSASRAHGYNEQFF. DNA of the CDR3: TGCAGTGCTAGCAGGGCCCATGGCTACAATGAGCAGTTCTTC.

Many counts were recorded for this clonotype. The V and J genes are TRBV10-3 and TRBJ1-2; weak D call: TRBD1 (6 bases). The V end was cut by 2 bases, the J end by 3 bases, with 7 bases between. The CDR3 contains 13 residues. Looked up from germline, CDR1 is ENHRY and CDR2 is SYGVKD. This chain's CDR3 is CAISEGGHYGYTF. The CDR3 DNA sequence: TGTGCCATCAGTGAGGGGGGCCACTATGGCTACACCTTC.

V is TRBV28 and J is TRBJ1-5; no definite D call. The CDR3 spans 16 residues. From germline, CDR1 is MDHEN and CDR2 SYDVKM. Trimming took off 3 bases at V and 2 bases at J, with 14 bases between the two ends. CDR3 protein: CASSFGARRGNQPQHF. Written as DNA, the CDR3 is TGTGCCAGCAGTTTTGGAGCTCGTCGAGGCAATCAGCCCCAGCATTTT.

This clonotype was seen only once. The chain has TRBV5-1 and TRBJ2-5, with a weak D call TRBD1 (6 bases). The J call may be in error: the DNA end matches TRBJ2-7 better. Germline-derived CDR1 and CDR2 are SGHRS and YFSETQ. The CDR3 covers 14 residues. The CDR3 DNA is TGCGCCAGCAGCCCTCGGGACAAACCCGACGAGCAGTACTTC. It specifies CASSPRDKPDEQYF.

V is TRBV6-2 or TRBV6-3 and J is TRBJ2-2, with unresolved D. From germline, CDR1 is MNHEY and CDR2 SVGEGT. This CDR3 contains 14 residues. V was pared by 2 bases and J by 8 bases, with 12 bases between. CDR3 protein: CASSYDSPFGELFF. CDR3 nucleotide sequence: TGTGCCAGCAGTTACGACTCTCCATTTGGGGAGCTGTTTTTT.

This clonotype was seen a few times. Here the CDR3 DNA reads TGTGCCAGCAGCGAGTCGGCTTACAATGAGCAGTTCTTC. Its translation is CASSESAYNEQFF. The V gene is TRBV7-3, the J gene TRBJ2-1; D is unresolved. In germline, CDR1 is SGHTA, CDR2 FQGTGA. The germline V and J ends were trimmed by 5 bases and 4 bases, with 9 bases remaining between them. CDR3 length equals 13 residues.

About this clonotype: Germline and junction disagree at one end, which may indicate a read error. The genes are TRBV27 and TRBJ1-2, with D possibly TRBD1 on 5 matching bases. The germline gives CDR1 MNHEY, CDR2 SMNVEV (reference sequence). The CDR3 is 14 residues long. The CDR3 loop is CASSLEGTPYDYTF. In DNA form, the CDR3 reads TGTGCCAGCAGTTTAGAGGGGACCCCCTATGACTACACCTTC.

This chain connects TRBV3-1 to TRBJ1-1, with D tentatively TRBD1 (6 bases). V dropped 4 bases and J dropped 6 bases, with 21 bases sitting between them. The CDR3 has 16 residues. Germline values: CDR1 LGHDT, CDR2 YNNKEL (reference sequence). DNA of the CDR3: TGTGCCAGCAGCCTGCAGCCGGGACAAGGTCGTTCTGAAGCTTTCTTT. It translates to CASSLQPGQGRSEAFF.

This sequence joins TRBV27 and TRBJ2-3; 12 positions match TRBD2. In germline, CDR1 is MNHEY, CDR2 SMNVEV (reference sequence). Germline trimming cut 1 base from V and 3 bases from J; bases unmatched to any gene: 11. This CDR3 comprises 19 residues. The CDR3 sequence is CASSLWASGGAGTTDTQYF. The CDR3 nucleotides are TGTGCCAGCAGTTTATGGGCTAGCGGGGGGGCGGGTACAACAGATACGCAGTATTTT.

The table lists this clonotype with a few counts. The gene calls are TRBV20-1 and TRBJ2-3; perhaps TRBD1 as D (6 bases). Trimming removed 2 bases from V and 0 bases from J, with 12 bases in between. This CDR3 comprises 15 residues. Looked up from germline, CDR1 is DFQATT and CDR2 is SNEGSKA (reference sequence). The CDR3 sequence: CSARTDRTSTDTQYF. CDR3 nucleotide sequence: TGCAGTGCTAGAACGGACAGAACTAGCACAGATACGCAGTATTTT.

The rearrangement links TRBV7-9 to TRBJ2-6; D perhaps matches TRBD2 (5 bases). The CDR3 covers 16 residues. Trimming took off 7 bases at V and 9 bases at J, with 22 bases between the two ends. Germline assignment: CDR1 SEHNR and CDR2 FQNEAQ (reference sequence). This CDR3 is CASTNARGRSRNVLTF. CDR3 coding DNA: TGTGCCAGCACCAATGCTCGGGGTCGGAGCCGCAACGTCCTGACTTTC.

The CDR3 here is CASSPWDVGLSQETQYF. DNA for the CDR3: TGTGCCAGCAGTCCCTGGGACGTGGGCCTTTCCCAAGAGACCCAGTACTTC. This chain connects TRBV25-1 to TRBJ2-5; D possibly matches TRBD1 or TRBD2 (5 bases each). Trimming shortened V by 5 bases and J by 1 base, and 20 bases separated the two germline ends. The length of the CDR3 is 17 residues. CDR1 MGHDK and CDR2 SYGVNS come from the germline V gene. The whole variable domain, filled in from reference TRBV25-1 and TRBJ2-5, reads EADIYQTPRYLVIGTGKKITLECSQTMGHDKMYWYQQDPGMELHLIHYSYGVNSTEKGDLSSESTVSRIRTEHFPLTLESARPSHTSQYLCASSPWDVGLSQETQYFGPGTRLLVL.

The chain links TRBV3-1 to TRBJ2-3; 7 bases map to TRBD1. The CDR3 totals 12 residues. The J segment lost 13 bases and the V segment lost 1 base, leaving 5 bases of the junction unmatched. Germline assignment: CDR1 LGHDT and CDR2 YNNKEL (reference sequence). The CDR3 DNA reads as TGTGCCAGCAGCCAAGGTGGGACAGATGAGTATTTT. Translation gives CASSQGGTDEYF.

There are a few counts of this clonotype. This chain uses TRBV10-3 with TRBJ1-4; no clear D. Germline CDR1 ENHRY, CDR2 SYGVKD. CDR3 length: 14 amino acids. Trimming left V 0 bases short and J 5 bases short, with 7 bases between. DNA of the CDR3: TGTGCCATCAGTGAGTCTAACAGAAATGAAAAACTGTTTTTT. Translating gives CAISESNRNEKLFF.

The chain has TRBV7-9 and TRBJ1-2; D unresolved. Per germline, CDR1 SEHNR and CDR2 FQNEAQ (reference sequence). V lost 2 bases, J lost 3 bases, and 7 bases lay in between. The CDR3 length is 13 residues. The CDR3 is CASSLPEYYGYTF. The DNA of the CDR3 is TGTGCCAGCAGCTTACCCGAGTACTATGGCTACACCTTC.

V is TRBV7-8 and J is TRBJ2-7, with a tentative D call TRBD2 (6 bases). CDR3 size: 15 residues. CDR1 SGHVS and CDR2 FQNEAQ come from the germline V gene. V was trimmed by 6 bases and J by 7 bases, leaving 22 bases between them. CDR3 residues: CASSRRDSLANEQYF. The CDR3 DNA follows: TGTGCCAGCAGTCGCCGGGACTCCCTAGCCAATGAGCAGTACTTC.